This T cell receptor beta chain was found in a study of blood T cells in healthy people across ages. Study outcomes and limitations: The percentage of naive T cells correlated strongly with TCR beta diversity.

On this clonotype: Antigen unknown.

The germline gives CDR1 SGHKS, CDR2 YYEKEE (reference sequence). Trimming shortened V by 2 bases and J by 10 bases, and 16 bases separated the two germline ends. This CDR3 spans 14 amino acids. Through a sample-barcoded 5' primer and a J-beta primer mix, a second PCR was run for about 6 to 11 cycles. Carrying 12 random nucleotides, a template-switch adaptor labeled each individual cDNA molecule. TCRdb used MiXCR to reprocess the 5' RACE reads, holding one entry per CDR3 protein. The sample yields about 840,000 distinct CDR3 sequences, just under 30% seen once. The data also belong to a second study, concerning T cells of mothers and their children. This second study notes: Each child gave 2.5 million to 3.5 million TCR beta CDR3 reads (each mother, over 10 million).

The sequenced material came from blood. The clonotype was recovered from a woman aged 40 to 50 in good health. The chain has TRBV5-5 and TRBJ2-1; D not resolved. CDR3 nucleotides: TGTGCCAGCAGCTTTGGGCCAGCAAATGACGAGCAGTTCTTC. As protein: CASSFGPANDEQFF.